This T cell receptor (beta chain) is from a study of blood T cell repertoires in COVID-19. Study-wide context: Donors in the United States, Italy and Spain gave samples during acute or convalescent COVID-19.

Clones were read by immunoSEQ multiplex PCR, and TCRdb kept only the in-frame ones, dropping some. The sample includes 200,000 or so clones, less than 90% of them seen just once. The junction had 8 bases not matched to a gene; V was cut back by 5 bases and J by 10 bases. CDR3 length: 15 amino acids. Germline V CDR1 and CDR2: SGHVS, FNYEAQ. This clonotype was sampled from a woman between 40 and 55 years old with acute or convalescent COVID-19. The specimen sequenced was peripheral blood. The rearrangement joins TRBV7-6 to TRBJ2-1; 13 nucleotides agree with TRBD2. In DNA form, the CDR3 reads TGTGCCAGCAGCCTACGGACTAGCGGGAGTACGGAGCAGTTCTTC. It translates to CASSLRTSGSTEQFF.